The entry below describes one T cell receptor beta chain. The sample belongs to a study of cytomegalovirus exposure and HLA in healthy donors. Study at large: The study placed about four fifths of its roughly 410 genotyped donors in the Caucasian-associated ancestry cluster.

Both 60 Vbeta primers and 13 Jbeta primers went into the PCR. Here immunoSEQ multiplex PCR was the method, and the copy in TCRdb shows in-frame clones only, minus some. This sample contains around 26,000 clones. V trimming: 3 bases; J trimming: 3 bases; junction bases outside the gene matches: 16. Germline assignment: CDR1 KGHSH and CDR2 LQKENI. CDR3 size: 19 residues. Material for sequencing was PBMCs. This TCR derives from a male donor in good health and CMV-seropositive. The chain has TRBV18 and TRBJ2-1; TRBD2 agrees at 8 bases. The CDR3 reads CASSPQAAGVSGGYNEQFF. CDR3 nucleotide sequence: TGTGCCAGCTCACCTCAGGCAGCGGGAGTCAGTGGGGGCTACAATGAGCAGTTCTTC.